Sequencing of this T cell receptor (beta chain) was carried out in a study of blood T cells in healthy people across ages. A second PCR of 7 to 11 cycles used a sample-barcoded 5' primer and a J-beta primer mix. TCRdb used MiXCR to reprocess the 5' RACE reads, holding one entry per CDR3 protein. The sample lists approximately 730,000 distinct CDR3 sequences, about 40% occurring once. Per germline, CDR1 SEHNR and CDR2 FQNEAQ (reference sequence). This CDR3 has 14 residues. The V and J ends lost 10 bases and 8 bases respectively, with 21 bases between them. For this clonotype: Its antigen remains unidentified.

Findings of the study overall: A roughly linear age-dependent decrease characterized TCR beta diversity per million T cells.

The source of this sequence is a woman in her fifties or sixties in good health. The sequenced sample consisted of blood. V is TRBV7-9 and J is TRBJ2-1; the D gene is possibly TRBD2 (6 bases). CDR3 protein: CANSFRGRDDEQFF. DNA for the CDR3: TGTGCCAACAGTTTCCGAGGGCGGGACGATGAGCAGTTCTTC.